This TCR beta chain was sequenced for a study of cytomegalovirus exposure and HLA in healthy donors. Regarding the study as a whole: Reportedly, cytomegalovirus status was diagnosed with high sensitivity and specificity. What a later analysis reportedly showed was that an Asian-associated ancestry cluster had fewer N-insertions than the approximately 700-donor mean. Many donors carried some public TCRs, although rarity characterized most TCR sequences.

There were likely unrecorded immune exposures, though donors were nominally healthy when sampled. The PCR contained 60 Vbeta and 13 Jbeta primers. Sequenced by immunoSEQ multiplex PCR; TCRdb stores in-frame clones only, minus some. In the table there are about 160,000 clones, approximately 84% of which are singletons. CDR1 is SGDLS and CDR2 is YYNGEE in the germline V gene. The CDR3 consists of 16 residues. V gave up 0 bases and J gave up 2 bases, with 15 bases separating them. Details on this clone: The antigen is undetermined.

The TCR comes from a man between 18 and 35 years old in good health and CMV-seropositive. The source material was PBMCs. The gene calls are TRBV9 and TRBJ2-7; the D gene is possibly TRBD1 (6 bases). CDR3 coding DNA: TGTGCCAGCAGCGTAGCCCAATGGACAGAAGCCTACGAGCAGTACTTC. Translation gives CASSVAQWTEAYEQYF.